This is a list of T cell receptor beta chains from one sample in a study of identical twins. TCRdb called the 5' RACE reads again in MiXCR, with one record for every CDR3 protein. The sample consists of hundreds of thousands of distinct CDR3 sequences, about 12% of them appearing once. These records were also assigned to another study, of yellow fever vaccine responses in identical twins.

The sequenced sample was PBMCs. Receptors originate from a woman aged 18-35 years in good health. The conserved cysteine and the conserved F or W are not part of the CDR3 here. Some rows have no size entry. The others give once, few or many, or a class for an expanded clone.

>TRBJ1-3|many|TRBV11-2
ASSRTGSGNTIY
>TRBJ1-4|many|TRBV7-2
ASSLQWGEKLF
>TRBJ1-2|many|TRBV5-1
ASSLVQGADGYT
>TRBJ2-3|few|TRBV4-2
ASSHGEVAQREADTQY
>TRBJ2-1|few|TRBV12-3/TRBV12-4
ASSFFWLAEMSSYNEQF
>TRBJ1-5|many|TRBV7-8
ASSLHMNQPQH
>TRBJ1-1|many|TRBV6-5
ASSYGQTNTEAF
>TRBJ2-3|many|TRBV29-1
SVEIWKGTDTQY
>TRBJ1-1|.|TRBV14
ASSPPTAGGPTEAF
>TRBJ2-2|few|TRBV27
ASSLSPSPFANTGELF
>TRBJ2-2|few|TRBV15
ATSRRTGVTGELF
>TRBJ2-7|.|TRBV13
ASSSVGTSGISEQY
>TRBJ1-1|.|TRBV27
ASSPRPPGWDTEAF
>TRBJ1-4|.|TRBV7-8
ASSLVSRGHEELF
>TRBJ1-5|.|TRBV3-1
ASSQDWQREPQH
>TRBJ1-1|few|TRBV5-6
ASSLVSSTEAF
>TRBJ1-5|.|TRBV28
ASTTGQGLEQPQH
>TRBJ2-1|many|TRBV20-1
SAKLRVHEQF
>TRBJ2-1|.|TRBV12-3/TRBV12-4
ASSLVNKQF
>TRBJ2-2|few|TRBV7-6
ASSLATPVNTGELF
>TRBJ2-2|few|TRBV12-3/TRBV12-4
ASSFAGGDGELF
>TRBJ1-1|few|TRBV10-3
AIGRVTEAF
>TRBJ2-3|many|TRBV27
ASSLQRGTDTQY
>TRBJ2-3|many|TRBV10-3
AISEARVGDTQY
>TRBJ2-1|many|TRBV11-1
ASSLRDRPYNEQF
>TRBJ2-1|few|TRBV20-1
SASPNRERGYNEQF
>TRBJ1-1|few|TRBV9
ASSVPGRELNTEAF
>TRBJ2-5|.|TRBV20-1
SAREGLAGKETQY
>TRBJ2-1|.|TRBV4-1
ASSQERLGYEQF
>TRBJ1-2|few|TRBV6-5
ASSYSDRPNYGYT
>TRBJ2-3|.|TRBV6-1
ASRAGSRDTQY
>TRBJ2-1|few|TRBV27
ASSLGGARYNEQF
>TRBJ2-1|many|TRBV2
ASKQGGRGQF
>TRBJ2-2|.|TRBV12-3/TRBV12-4
ASTRGGELF
>TRBJ1-5|many|TRBV12-3/TRBV12-4
ASSLGPRNQPQH
>TRBJ1-2|many|TRBV9
ASSPSTGTNT
>TRBJ2-3|many|TRBV29-1
SVSGGGQSDTQY
>TRBJ1-2|few|TRBV3-1
ASSQERGFSFYT
>TRBJ2-2|few|TRBV12-3/TRBV12-4
ASSFRLAKVPGELF
>TRBJ2-3|.|TRBV5-1
ASRQEVDTQY
>TRBJ2-6|few|TRBV10-3
AISESGGWESSGANVLT
>TRBJ2-5|.|TRBV11-2
ASSYQGFQETQY
>TRBJ2-4|.|TRBV20-1
SARDWGTGDLGAKNIQY
>TRBJ1-3|few|TRBV14
ASSQDVGQGRNTIY
>TRBJ1-5|.|TRBV28
ASSLAGNPNQPQH
>TRBJ2-5|few|TRBV5-5
ASSLRRSGGETQY
>TRBJ2-2|few|TRBV11-2
ASSLDRARLTGELF